The rows below give T cell receptor beta chains drawn from one sample of a study of CD8+ T cells in alopecia areata. Profiled with immunoSEQ multiplex PCR; TCRdb holds only in-frame clones, not every one. This table holds more than 95,000 clones, roughly 41% found once. The specimen was CD4+ T cells sorted from blood. The receptors here all came from a human donor with alopecia areata. Both conserved end residues are trimmed from each CDR3. The order of the fields is J gene, V gene, CDR3 protein.

j_call: TRBJ2-7; v_call: TRBV6-6; cdr3_aa: ASSYPLATYEQY
j_call: TRBJ1-2; v_call: TRBV7-3; cdr3_aa: ASSLFGQGYGYT
j_call: TRBJ2-4; v_call: TRBV10-2; cdr3_aa: ASSDTSDRRPSVQY
j_call: TRBJ2-1; v_call: TRBV29-1; cdr3_aa: SVGGRGPHNEQF
j_call: TRBJ2-5; v_call: TRBV4-1; cdr3_aa: ASSQGGSQETQY
j_call: TRBJ2-7; v_call: TRBV18; cdr3_aa: ASSPSGVEGSYEQY
j_call: TRBJ2-5; v_call: TRBV9; cdr3_aa: ASSVDPGQETQY
j_call: TRBJ2-2; v_call: TRBV7-9; cdr3_aa: ASSWGTGTTNTGELF
j_call: TRBJ2-1; v_call: TRBV11-2; cdr3_aa: ASRSGTGIYNEQF
j_call: TRBJ2-5; v_call: TRBV4-3; cdr3_aa: ASSQVGAGGGTQY
j_call: TRBJ2-6; v_call: TRBV5-1; cdr3_aa: ASSLGGSGANVLT
j_call: TRBJ2-1; v_call: TRBV30; cdr3_aa: AWSVQSHEQF
j_call: TRBJ2-1; v_call: TRBV27; cdr3_aa: ASSWGRAYNEQF
j_call: TRBJ2-5; v_call: TRBV2; cdr3_aa: ASGSASGIGTQY
j_call: TRBJ2-1; v_call: TRBV29-1; cdr3_aa: SVTTWGGRQVEQF
j_call: TRBJ2-5; v_call: TRBV14; cdr3_aa: PGLGETQY
j_call: TRBJ2-5; v_call: TRBV5-4; cdr3_aa: ASSYPGRERETQY
j_call: TRBJ2-7; v_call: TRBV18; cdr3_aa: ASSFGEYEQY
j_call: TRBJ2-7; v_call: TRBV29-1; cdr3_aa: SVRTRTGIYEQY
j_call: TRBJ1-5; v_call: TRBV28; cdr3_aa: ASSLWTGRSNSNQPQH
j_call: TRBJ2-7; v_call: TRBV14; cdr3_aa: ASSLGPLPSYEQY
j_call: TRBJ2-1; v_call: TRBV30; cdr3_aa: AWSVPGSGSLGEQF
j_call: TRBJ1-3; v_call: TRBV6-5; cdr3_aa: ASSYSGGNTIY
j_call: TRBJ2-3; v_call: TRBV5-1; cdr3_aa: ASSLVPGAGDTQY
j_call: TRBJ2-2; v_call: TRBV5-1; cdr3_aa: ASSFDGNTGELF
j_call: TRBJ2-5; v_call: TRBV30; cdr3_aa: AWSTGLETQY
j_call: TRBJ2-3; v_call: TRBV5-4; cdr3_aa: ASSHGGLDTQY
j_call: TRBJ1-2; v_call: TRBV29-1; cdr3_aa: SVQEGGSYGYT
j_call: TRBJ1-5; v_call: TRBV7-2; cdr3_aa: ASSLNAGDQPQH
j_call: TRBJ1-2; v_call: TRBV2; cdr3_aa: ASRGQGAGGYT
j_call: TRBJ2-1; v_call: TRBV29-1; cdr3_aa: SSPRTASSYNEQF
j_call: TRBJ1-1; v_call: TRBV2; cdr3_aa: ASSEGGGRTEAF
j_call: TRBJ2-5; v_call: TRBV6-5; cdr3_aa: ASKASQETQY
j_call: TRBJ1-2; v_call: TRBV29-1; cdr3_aa: SVLRDGYT
j_call: TRBJ2-6; v_call: TRBV7-2; cdr3_aa: ASSRLGANVLT
j_call: TRBJ1-5; v_call: TRBV5-1; cdr3_aa: ASSAGTGNQPQH
j_call: TRBJ2-1; v_call: TRBV30; cdr3_aa: AWSVGRVVSNEQF
j_call: TRBJ1-5; v_call: TRBV30; cdr3_aa: AWSALRQGEQPQH
j_call: TRBJ1-6; v_call: TRBV7-3; cdr3_aa: ASSRTGASSPLH
j_call: TRBJ2-5; v_call: TRBV4-2; cdr3_aa: ASSQGREFWETQY
j_call: TRBJ2-1; v_call: TRBV5-4; cdr3_aa: ASSLAGGGGHEQF
j_call: TRBJ2-5; v_call: TRBV10-2; cdr3_aa: ASSTERIGAQY
j_call: TRBJ2-6; v_call: TRBV5-1; cdr3_aa: ASSLSVSEANVLT
j_call: TRBJ2-7; v_call: TRBV28; cdr3_aa: ASSLGHSREQY
j_call: TRBJ2-7; v_call: TRBV5-4; cdr3_aa: ASSSSADYEQY